This paragraph reports one TCR beta chain. TCRdb keeps only in-frame clones here, not all; method: immunoSEQ multiplex PCR. The repertoire has tens of thousands of clones, 92% of them found once; the top ten carry 0.7% to 1%. The source of the sample is a study of T cell changes during pregnancy in multiple sclerosis. The CDR3 runs to 13 residues. Trimming left V 0 bases short and J 5 bases short, with 7 bases between. Looked up from germline, CDR1 is KGHSH and CDR2 is LQKENI. This sequence originates from a female donor with multiple sclerosis, enrolled in a pregnancy study. The sample was peripheral blood, taken in the first trimester of pregnancy. This chain connects TRBV18 to TRBJ1-2; no definite D call. This CDR3 is CASSPPGLYGYTF. CDR3 nucleotides: TGTGCCAGCTCACCACCTGGACTTTATGGCTACACCTTC.